The 21 T cell receptor beta chains listed next were all sequenced from one sample in a study of somatic mutations in cytotoxic T cells in rheumatoid arthritis (dated by TCRdb to 2016 to 2017). Library preparation employed the immunoSEQ multiplex PCR assay. Imported from immuneACCESS, the table was reduced by TCRdb to in-frame sequences with V and J called. These copies leave out some clones; in studies compared against another copy, an unresolved V gene accounts for under half, and the cause of the remainder is not known. This sample comprises 3,500 to 5,000 clones, around 89% of them detected only once. The ten most abundant clones make up about 29% of the sample. Sequenced input: CD8+ T cells sorted from blood. The source is a woman in her seventies with rheumatoid arthritis.

The chain links TRBV27 to TRBJ2-2, with a tentative D call TRBD2 (6 bases). V dropped 4 bases and J dropped 5 bases, with 11 bases sitting between them. Germline V gene lookup returns CDR1 MNHEY and CDR2 SMNVEV (reference sequence). The CDR3 sequence is 14 residues long. The CDR3 DNA reads TGTGCCAGCAGTTATACGGGGGTAACCGGGGAGCTGTTTTTT. As protein: CASSYTGVTGELFF.

V and J are TRBV28 and TRBJ1-1, with D unclear. From germline, CDR1 is MDHEN and CDR2 SYDVKM. Trimming cost V 7 bases and J 4 bases, with 10 bases left between them. CDR3 length: 12 residues. CDR3 sequence reads: CASKVHGTEAFF. The CDR3 bases are TGTGCCAGCAAAGTCCACGGCACTGAAGCTTTCTTT.

This rearrangement joins TRBV15 to TRBJ2-1; 9 bases are shared with TRBD2. The V segment lost 0 bases and the J segment 4 bases; nucleotides outside the gene matches: 4. The V gene's germline CDR1 is LNHNV and CDR2 YYDKDF (reference sequence). The CDR3 runs to 16 residues. CDR3 sequence: CATSRDLAGLYNEQFF. CDR3 DNA sequence: TGTGCCACCAGCAGAGATCTAGCGGGGCTTTACAATGAGCAGTTCTTC.

A single count supports this clone. The chain links TRBV7-9 to TRBJ1-5, with 11 bases identical to TRBD1. Losses at the gene ends were 3 bases for V and 2 bases for J; bases not matched to a gene: 6. The length of the CDR3 is 17 residues. Germline CDR1 and CDR2: SEHNR and FQNEAQ (reference sequence). The CDR3: CASSLWTGGEGNQPQHF. The CDR3 DNA follows: TGTGCCAGCAGCTTGTGGACAGGGGGCGAAGGCAATCAGCCCCAGCATTTT.

CDR3 nucleotide sequence: TGCGCCAGCAGCTTGGGCCAGAATGAAAAACTGTTTTTT. Encoded protein: CASSLGQNEKLFF. The genes are TRBV5-1 and TRBJ1-4; D is uncertain. V was shortened by 0 bases and J by 5 bases, with 5 bases between the two germline ends. Germline V gene lookup returns CDR1 SGHRS and CDR2 YFSETQ. CDR3 length: 13 residues.

This clone was seen a single time. The chain uses TRBV7-8 and TRBJ1-6; 9 bases align to TRBD1. In germline, CDR1 is SGHVS, CDR2 FQNEAQ. The J segment lost 10 bases and the V segment lost 5 bases, leaving 9 bases of the junction unmatched. The CDR3 length is 15 residues. The CDR3 DNA reads TGTGCCAGCAGCCCAGGGGGGACAGGGTCATCACCCCTCCACTTT. It translates to CASSPGGTGSSPLHF. The full variable domain, its missing parts supplied by reference TRBV7-8 and TRBJ1-6, is GAGVSQSPRYKVAKRGQDVALRCDPISGHVSLFWYQQALGQGPEFLTYFQNEAQLDKSGLPSDRFFAERPEGSVSTLKIQRTQQEDSAVYLCASSPGGTGSSPLHFGNGTRLTVT.

This clone was recorded only once. This chain joins TRBV28 and TRBJ2-1, with D possibly matching TRBD2 (5 bases). This CDR3 has 16 residues. Germline V CDR1 and CDR2: MDHEN, SYDVKM. V was shortened by 6 bases and J by 2 bases, with 17 bases between the two germline ends. The CDR3 DNA reads as TGTGCCAGCAGCCTGTTAGTAGCGCGCCCCTACAATGAGCAGTTCTTC. Translation gives CASSLLVARPYNEQFF.

The chain joins TRBV6-1 to TRBJ2-3, with a possible D match to TRBD2 (6 bases). Germline values: CDR1 MNHNS, CDR2 SASEGT. The V end was cut by 11 bases, the J end by 4 bases, with 19 bases between. This CDR3 spans 14 amino acids. The CDR3 region has the DNA TGTGCCGGGGCGGACGGGAGAGGCCCAGATACGCAGTATTTT. Translated, it gives CAGADGRGPDTQYF.

The chain couples TRBV6-6 to TRBJ2-5; 7 bases map to TRBD1. The CDR3 runs 13 residues. Trimming took 5 bases from V and 5 from J; bases not matched to a gene: 5. CDR1 MNHNY and CDR2 SVGAGI come from the germline V gene (reference sequence). In DNA form, the CDR3 reads TGTGCCAGCAGTCGGGGACAGAAGGAGACCCAGTACTTC. Its translation: CASSRGQKETQYF.

The chain combines TRBV5-1 with TRBJ2-1, with 8 bases lining up with TRBD1. The CDR3 sequence is 17 residues long. CDR1 is SGHRS and CDR2 is YFSETQ in the germline V gene. V lost 4 bases to trimming and J lost 2 bases; unmatched junction nucleotides: 11. The CDR3 DNA follows: TGCGCCAGCAGCAGCCCAACAGGGGGAGGCGCCTACAATGAGCAGTTCTTC. Protein product: CASSSPTGGGAYNEQFF.

This clone was detected only a few times. J is TRBJ1-6 and V is TRBV2; 10 bases match TRBD1. The CDR3 runs to 15 residues. V lost 6 bases, J lost 2 bases, and 1 base stayed unmatched. The germline gives CDR1 SNHLY, CDR2 FYNNEI. The CDR3 region is CASRTGGAYNSPLHF. Written as DNA, the CDR3 is TGTGCCAGCAGGACAGGGGGCGCCTATAATTCACCCCTCCACTTT.

The chain links TRBV13 to TRBJ1-4; the D is unclear. The germline V and J ends were trimmed by 5 bases and 3 bases, with 10 bases remaining between them. CDR1 is PRHDT, CDR2 FYEKMQ, per germline (reference sequence). The CDR3 covers 14 residues. CDR3 DNA: TGTGCCAGCAGCCCGCGGGTATCTAATGAAAAACTGTTTTTT. Translating gives CASSPRVSNEKLFF.

The chain couples TRBV7-2 to TRBJ1-3; 7 bases match TRBD1. Trimming at V came to 2 bases and at J to 8 bases, leaving 6 bases not matched to a gene. The CDR3 is 14 residues long. Germline V CDR1 and CDR2: SGHTA, FQGNSA. In DNA form, the CDR3 reads TGTGCCAGCAGCTTAAATTCCAGGGGGGACACCATATATTTT. Amino acid sequence: CASSLNSRGDTIYF.

CDR3 coding DNA: TGTGCCAGCAGCTGGTCCAGGGATGGTGGCTACACCTTC. Translated, it gives CASSWSRDGGYTF. The J gene is TRBJ1-2, the V gene TRBV5-6, with D perhaps TRBD1 (5 bases). Germline CDR1 SGHDT, CDR2 YYEEEE. V lost 3 bases to trimming and J lost 7 bases, with 13 bases between them. The CDR3 totals 13 residues.

CDR3 sequence reads: CASSHSPGQENAQYF. DNA for the CDR3: TGCGCCAGCAGCCACTCCCCGGGACAGGAAAATGCCCAGTACTTC. The V gene is TRBV4-1, the J gene TRBJ2-5; the match to TRBD1 covers 8 bases. Germline V gives CDR1 MGHRA, CDR2 YSYEKL. The CDR3 runs 15 residues. V was clipped by 3 bases and J by 9 bases; unmatched bases: 12.

This chain links TRBV2 with TRBJ1-1, with D unresolved. Germline lookup yields CDR1 SNHLY and CDR2 FYNNEI. This CDR3 has 13 residues. V was shortened by 7 bases and J by 10 bases, with 19 bases between the two germline ends. As DNA, the CDR3 is TGTGCCAGCAAGAATAGCCCGGTCGATATAGCTTTCTTT. This sequence encodes CASKNSPVDIAFF.

In its sample, this clone was seen once. This rearrangement joins TRBV19 to TRBJ1-3; possible D gene TRBD1, 5 bases. V lost 3 bases to trimming and J lost 2 bases, with 14 bases between them. The CDR3 is 16 residues long. The germline CDR1 and CDR2 sequences are LNHDA and SQIVND (reference sequence). CDR3 loop: CASSIQGMRTGNTIYF. In nucleotides, the CDR3 is TGTGCCAGTAGTATCCAGGGAATGAGAACTGGAAACACCATATATTTT. Together with reference TRBV19 and TRBJ1-3, the CDR3 gives the full variable domain: DGGITQSPKYLFRKEGQNVTLSCEQNLNHDAMYWYRQDPGQGLRLIYYSQIVNDFQKGDIAEGYSVSREKKESFPLTVTSAQKNPTAFYLCASSIQGMRTGNTIYFGEGSWLTVV.

The chain combines TRBV13 with TRBJ2-3; 8 positions match TRBD2. Unmatched junction bases numbered 3, after V lost 3 bases and J lost 1 base. The germline CDR1 and CDR2 sequences are PRHDT and FYEKMQ (reference sequence). The CDR3 spans 15 residues. The chain's CDR3 is CASSFPTSGTDTQYF. CDR3 in DNA: TGTGCCAGCAGCTTCCCGACTAGCGGCACAGATACGCAGTATTTT.

The chain couples TRBV11-2 to TRBJ2-7; 9 bases match TRBD1. CDR1 and CDR2 from the germline V gene are SGHAT and FQNNGV. This CDR3 is built from 14 residues. Trimming removed 1 base from V and 3 bases from J; junction bases left unmatched: 1. The CDR3 here is CASSLAGQGYEQYF. In DNA, the CDR3 is TGTGCCAGCAGCTTAGCGGGACAGGGCTACGAGCAGTACTTC.

In nucleotides, the CDR3 is TGTGCCAGCAGTGATGGACGGGGTGGTTTCACAGATACGCAGTATTTT. Amino acids: CASSDGRGGFTDTQYF. This sequence joins TRBV2 and TRBJ2-3, with D possibly matching TRBD2 (5 bases). The germline V gene has CDR1 SNHLY and CDR2 FYNNEI. CDR3 length: 16 amino acids. V lost 3 bases and J 2 bases, leaving 15 bases between the germline ends.

V gene TRBV2 combines with J gene TRBJ2-7, with 7 nucleotides matching TRBD2. This CDR3 is 15 amino acids long. The trim removed 4 bases at V and 3 bases at J, leaving 9 bases unmatched. The germline gives CDR1 SNHLY, CDR2 FYNNEI. CDR3 DNA sequence: TGTGCCAGCAGTGCGGGAACTTTAGCGGGCTACGAGCAGTACTTC. This encodes CASSAGTLAGYEQYF.